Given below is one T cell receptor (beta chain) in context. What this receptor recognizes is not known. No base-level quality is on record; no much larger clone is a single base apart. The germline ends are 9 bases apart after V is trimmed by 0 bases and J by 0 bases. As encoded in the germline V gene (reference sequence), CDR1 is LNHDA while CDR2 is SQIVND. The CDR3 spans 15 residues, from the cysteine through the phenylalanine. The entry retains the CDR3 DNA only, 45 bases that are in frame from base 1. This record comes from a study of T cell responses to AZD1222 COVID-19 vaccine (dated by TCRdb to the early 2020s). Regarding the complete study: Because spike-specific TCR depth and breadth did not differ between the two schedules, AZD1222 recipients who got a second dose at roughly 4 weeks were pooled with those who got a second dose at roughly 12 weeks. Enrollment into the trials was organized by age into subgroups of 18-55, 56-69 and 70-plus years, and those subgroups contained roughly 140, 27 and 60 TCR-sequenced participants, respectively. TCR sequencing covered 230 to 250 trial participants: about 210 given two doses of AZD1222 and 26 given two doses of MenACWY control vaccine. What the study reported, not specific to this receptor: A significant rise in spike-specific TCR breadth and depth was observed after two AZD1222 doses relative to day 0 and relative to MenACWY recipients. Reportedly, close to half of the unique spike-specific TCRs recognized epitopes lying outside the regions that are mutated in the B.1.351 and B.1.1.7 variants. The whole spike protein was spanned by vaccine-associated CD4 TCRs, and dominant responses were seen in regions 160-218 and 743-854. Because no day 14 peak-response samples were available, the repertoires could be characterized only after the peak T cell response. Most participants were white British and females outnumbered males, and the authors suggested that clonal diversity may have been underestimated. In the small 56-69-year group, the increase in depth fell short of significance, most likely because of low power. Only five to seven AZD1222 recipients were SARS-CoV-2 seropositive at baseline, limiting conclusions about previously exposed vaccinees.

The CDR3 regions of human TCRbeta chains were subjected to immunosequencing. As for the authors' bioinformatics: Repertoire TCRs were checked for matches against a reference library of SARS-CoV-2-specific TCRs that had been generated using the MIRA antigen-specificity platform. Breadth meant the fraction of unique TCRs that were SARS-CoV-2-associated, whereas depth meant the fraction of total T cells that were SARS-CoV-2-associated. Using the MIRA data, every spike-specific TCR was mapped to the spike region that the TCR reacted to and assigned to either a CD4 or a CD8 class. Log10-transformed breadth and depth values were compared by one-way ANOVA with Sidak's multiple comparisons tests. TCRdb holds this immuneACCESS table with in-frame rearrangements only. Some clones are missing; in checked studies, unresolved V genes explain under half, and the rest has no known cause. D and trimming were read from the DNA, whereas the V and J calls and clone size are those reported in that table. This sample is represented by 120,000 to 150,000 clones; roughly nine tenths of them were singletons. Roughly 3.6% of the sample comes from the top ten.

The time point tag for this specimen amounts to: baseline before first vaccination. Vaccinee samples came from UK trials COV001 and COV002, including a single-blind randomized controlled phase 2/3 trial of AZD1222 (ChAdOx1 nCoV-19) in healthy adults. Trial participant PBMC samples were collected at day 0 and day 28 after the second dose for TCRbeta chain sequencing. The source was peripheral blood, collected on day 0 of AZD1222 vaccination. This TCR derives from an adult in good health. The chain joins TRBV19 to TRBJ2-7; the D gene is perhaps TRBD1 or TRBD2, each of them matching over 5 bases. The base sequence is TGTGCCAGTAGTATAGAGCCGGGGCTCTCCTACGAGCAGTACTTC. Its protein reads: CASSIEPGLSYEQYF.